These T cell receptor beta chains were read from a single sample in a study of blood T cell repertoires in COVID-19. Sequenced by immunoSEQ multiplex PCR; TCRdb stores in-frame clones only, minus some. The table lists about 220,000 clones, 75% to 90% of them singletons, with less than 6% in the top ten. Sequenced: peripheral blood. These receptors were taken from a woman aged 70-85 years with COVID-19, enrolled during active disease. The CDR3 runs from the conserved cysteine through the conserved F or W. Each record gives: D gene, V gene, clone size, J gene, CDR3 protein, CDR3 DNA. D genes are given only for firm matches. The size field is filled for only some rows; it gives once, few, many or a size class.

>TRBD2|TRBV5-1|few|TRBJ2-2
CASSREAGGPAGELFF
TGCGCCAGCAGCCGAGAAGCGGGAGGGCCGGCCGGGGAGCTGTTTTTT
>TRBD2|TRBV5-1|.|TRBJ2-3
CASSLLGLAGGGDTQYF
TGCGCCAGCAGCTTGCTCGGACTAGCGGGAGGGGGAGATACGCAGTATTTT
>.|TRBV10-2|.|TRBJ1-1
CASSAQDARANTEAFF
TGCGCCAGCAGTGCCCAGGACGCCAGGGCGAACACTGAAGCTTTCTTT
>.|TRBV3-1/TRBV3-2|.|TRBJ1-1
CASSPVGGLNTEAFF
TGTGCCAGCAGCCCGGTGGGGGGGCTGAACACTGAAGCTTTCTTT
>TRBD1|TRBV7-8|once|TRBJ2-7
CASSRLSGTGQTYEQYF
TGTGCCAGCAGCCGCCTAAGCGGGACAGGGCAAACCTACGAGCAGTACTTC
>TRBD2|TRBV5-1|.|TRBJ2-1
CASSLGGGSSYNEQFF
TGCGCCAGCAGCTTGGGGGGAGGGAGCTCCTACAATGAGCAGTTCTTC
>.|TRBV28|once|TRBJ1-2
CASRRGSYNYGYTF
TGTGCCAGCAGAAGGGGCTCCTACAACTATGGCTACACCTTC
>TRBD1|TRBV7-9|.|TRBJ2-5
CASSFLTGETQYF
TGTGCCAGCAGCTTTTTGACAGGGGAGACCCAGTACTTC
>TRBD1|TRBV2|.|TRBJ2-7
CASSANRGSEQYF
TGTGCCAGCAGCGCTAACAGGGGATCCGAGCAGTACTTC
>TRBD1|TRBV6-2/TRBV6-3|.|TRBJ1-5
CASSDRTGDNQPQHF
TGTGCCAGCAGTGACCGGACAGGGGACAATCAGCCCCAGCATTTT
>.|TRBV19|.|TRBJ1-1
CASSIGSLNTEAFF
TGTGCCAGTAGTATCGGTTCCCTGAACACTGAAGCTTTCTTT
>TRBD1|TRBV27|.|TRBJ2-7
CASSPSGQKGGYEQYF
TGTGCCAGCAGTCCCTCGGGACAGAAAGGTGGTTACGAGCAGTACTTC
>.|TRBV28|.|TRBJ1-4
CASSSVFKDRKNEKLFF
TGTGCCAGCAGTTCCGTTTTTAAAGACAGGAAAAATGAAAAACTGTTTTTT
>.|TRBV6-4|.|TRBJ1-6
CASTSPPLNVSSPLHF
TGTGCCAGCACCTCGCCCCCGCTCAATGTGAGTTCACCCCTCCACTTT
>TRBD1|TRBV18|.|TRBJ1-2
CASSPSGQGAIDGYTF
TGTGCCAGCTCACCATCAGGACAGGGGGCAATCGATGGCTACACCTTC
>TRBD1|TRBV9|few|TRBJ2-2
CASSPRTGVGGELFF
TGTGCCAGCAGCCCACGGACAGGGGTTGGCGGGGAGCTGTTTTTT
>TRBD1|TRBV24-1|once|TRBJ2-4
CATSEPGTVGNIQYF
TGTGCCACCAGTGAACCCGGGACAGTGGGAAACATTCAGTACTTC
>TRBD1|TRBV7-8|once|TRBJ1-6
CASSLDGTENSPLHF
TGTGCCAGCAGCTTGGATGGGACAGAGAATTCACCCCTCCACTTT
>TRBD1|TRBV5-6|.|TRBJ2-7
CASSFLTGGTGGYEQYF
TGTGCCAGCAGCTTCTTAACCGGTGGGACAGGGGGCTACGAGCAGTACTTC
>TRBD1|TRBV28|once|TRBJ1-6
CASNTGQKNNSPLHF
TGTGCCAGCAACACGGGACAGAAAAATAATTCACCCCTCCACTTT
>.|TRBV28|.|TRBJ2-7
CASSWRVHYEQYF
TGTGCCAGCAGTTGGCGGGTACACTACGAGCAGTACTTC
>TRBD1|TRBV5-4|.|TRBJ2-5
CASSSRDRGLRQYF
TGTGCCAGCAGCTCACGGGACAGGGGGCTCCGTCAGTACTTC
>.|TRBV5-1|.|TRBJ2-7
CASSSEVFHEQYF
TGCGCCAGCAGCTCAGAAGTTTTCCACGAGCAGTACTTC
>TRBD1|TRBV10-3|once|TRBJ1-1
CAISESGQGASEAFF
TGTGCCATCAGTGAGTCGGGACAGGGGGCGTCTGAAGCTTTCTTT
>.|TRBV2|.|TRBJ2-7
CASKEGVASGLEQYF
TGTGCCAGCAAGGAAGGGGTAGCTTCGGGCCTCGAGCAGTACTTC
>.|TRBV27|.|TRBJ2-1
CASSRSPRGAGRYNEQFF
TGTGCCAGCAGTCGCTCCCCCAGGGGGGCGGGAAGGTACAATGAGCAGTTCTTC
>.|TRBV29-1|.|TRBJ1-2
CSVEGAGAKYGYTF
TGCAGCGTTGAAGGGGCAGGGGCAAAATATGGCTACACCTTC
>.|TRBV5-1|.|TRBJ2-2
CASSFGHNTGELFF
TGCGCCAGCAGCTTTGGACACAACACCGGGGAGCTGTTTTTT
>.|TRBV4-1|.|TRBJ2-1
CASSQERLNPNEQFF
TGCGCCAGCAGCCAAGAGAGACTAAATCCAAATGAGCAGTTCTTC
>TRBD1|TRBV6-6|.|TRBJ2-7
CASRYRGSEQYF
TGTGCCAGCAGATACAGGGGAAGTGAGCAGTACTTC
>TRBD2|TRBV7-2|.|TRBJ2-7
CASSAGLAKSYEQYF
TGTGCCAGCAGCGCAGGACTAGCGAAATCCTACGAGCAGTACTTC
>.|TRBV9|.|TRBJ2-7
CASSAQAHESYEQYF
TGTGCCAGCAGCGCCCAGGCTCACGAGTCCTACGAGCAGTACTTC
>TRBD1|TRBV6-2/TRBV6-3|once|TRBJ1-5
CASSSRAGGSQPQHF
TGTGCCAGCAGTTCGCGAGCAGGGGGCAGTCAGCCCCAGCATTTT
>.|TRBV7-9|.|TRBJ1-5
CASSLAAVNRDNNQPQHF
TGTGCCAGCAGCTTAGCCGCCGTAAACAGGGATAACAATCAGCCCCAGCATTTT
>TRBD1|TRBV9|once|TRBJ1-1
CASSAGTGLFSLSNTEAFF
TGTGCCAGCAGCGCCGGGACAGGTCTTTTTTCTCTGTCAAACACTGAAGCTTTCTTT
>.|TRBV4-2|.|TRBJ1-4
CASSQEGAIGMLFF
TGTGCCAGCAGCCAAGAAGGGGCAATAGGAATGCTGTTTTTT
>.|TRBV19|.|TRBJ2-3
CASSIDRGPTDTQYF
TGTGCCAGTAGTATAGACAGGGGCCCCACAGATACGCAGTATTTT
>TRBD2|TRBV15|once|TRBJ2-1
CATSISGRAWEFF
TGTGCCACCAGCATCTCTGGGAGGGCTTGGGAGTTCTTC
>TRBD1|TRBV5-8|.|TRBJ1-1
CASSRLGGAGGTEAFF
TGTGCCAGCAGCCGCTTAGGAGGGGCAGGGGGCACTGAAGCTTTCTTT
>.|TRBV4-1|.|TRBJ1-4
CASSQGASRGNEKLFF
TGCGCCAGCAGCCAAGGGGCCTCCCGGGGTAATGAAAAACTGTTTTTT
>.|TRBV27|.|TRBJ2-1
CASSRNVGSVYNEQFF
TGTGCCAGCAGTCGTAATGTTGGGAGTGTTTACAATGAGCAGTTCTTC
>.|TRBV5-1|.|TRBJ1-1
CASSSPGGGRGDEAFF
TGCGCCAGCAGCTCCCCCGGTGGAGGGAGGGGGGATGAAGCTTTCTTT
>.|TRBV27|.|TRBJ1-5
CASREGGNQPQHF
TGTGCCAGCAGAGAAGGGGGAAACCAGCCCCAGCATTTT
>TRBD1|TRBV18|.|TRBJ1-1
CASSLTDRVATEAFF
TGTGCCAGCTCACTTACTGACAGGGTAGCCACTGAAGCTTTCTTT
>TRBD1|TRBV28|.|TRBJ1-2
CASSSGTGAHYGYTF
TGTGCCAGCAGTTCCGGGACAGGGGCCCACTATGGCTACACCTTC
>TRBD1|TRBV29-1|.|TRBJ1-4
CSVAGTGQGNEKLFF
TGCAGCGTTGCGGGAACGGGACAGGGGAATGAAAAACTGTTTTTT
>TRBD1|TRBV13|.|TRBJ1-1
CASSQGDRGRLGTEAFF
TGTGCCAGCAGCCAAGGCGACAGGGGGCGCTTAGGTACTGAAGCTTTCTTT
>.|TRBV27|few|TRBJ2-3
CASSLARGTDTQYF
TGTGCCAGCAGTTTAGCTCGCGGGACAGATACGCAGTATTTT
>.|TRBV4-1|.|TRBJ2-3
CASSPVGGGFTDTQYF
TGCGCCAGCAGCCCCGTCGGCGGGGGCTTCACAGATACGCAGTATTTT
>.|TRBV7-9|.|TRBJ1-2
CASSPDSRSYTF
TGTGCCAGCAGCCCGGACAGTCGGAGCTACACCTTC
>TRBD1|TRBV3-1/TRBV3-2|.|TRBJ1-1
CASSQDLLPGTEVDEAFF
TGTGCCAGCAGCCAAGACTTATTACCCGGGACAGAAGTAGACGAAGCTTTCTTT
>TRBD1|TRBV18|.|TRBJ1-2
CASSAGQALNYGYTF
TGTGCCAGCTCAGCGGGACAGGCGCTGAATTATGGCTACACCTTC
>TRBD1|TRBV10-3|.|TRBJ1-5
CAITPGQGQPQHF
TGTGCCATCACCCCGGGACAGGGACAGCCCCAGCATTTT